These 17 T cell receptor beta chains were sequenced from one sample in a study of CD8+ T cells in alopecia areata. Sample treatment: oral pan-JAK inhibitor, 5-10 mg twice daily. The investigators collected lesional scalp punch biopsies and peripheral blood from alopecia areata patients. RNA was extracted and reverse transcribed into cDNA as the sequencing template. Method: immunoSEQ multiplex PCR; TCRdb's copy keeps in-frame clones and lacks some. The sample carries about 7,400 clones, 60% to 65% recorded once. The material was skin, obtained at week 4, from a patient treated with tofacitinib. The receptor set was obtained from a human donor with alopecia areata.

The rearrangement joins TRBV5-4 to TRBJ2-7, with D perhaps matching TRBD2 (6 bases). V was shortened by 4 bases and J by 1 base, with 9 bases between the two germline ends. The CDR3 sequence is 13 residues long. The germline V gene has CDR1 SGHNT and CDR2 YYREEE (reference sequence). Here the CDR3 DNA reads TGTGCCAGCAGCAGGGGACTTTCCTACGAGCAGTACTTC. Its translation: CASSRGLSYEQYF.

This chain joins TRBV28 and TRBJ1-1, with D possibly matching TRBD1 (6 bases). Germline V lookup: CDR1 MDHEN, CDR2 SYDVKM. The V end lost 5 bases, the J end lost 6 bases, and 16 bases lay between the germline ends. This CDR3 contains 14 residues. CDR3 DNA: TGTGCCAGCAGTACAGGGACTATAGGCTCTGAAGCTTTCTTT. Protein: CASSTGTIGSEAFF.

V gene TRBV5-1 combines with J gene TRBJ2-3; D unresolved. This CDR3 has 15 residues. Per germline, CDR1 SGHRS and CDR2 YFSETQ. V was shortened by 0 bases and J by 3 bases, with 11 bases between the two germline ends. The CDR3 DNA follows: TGCGCCAGCAGCTTGGCCTACGGTGGAACAGATACGCAGTATTTT. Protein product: CASSLAYGGTDTQYF.

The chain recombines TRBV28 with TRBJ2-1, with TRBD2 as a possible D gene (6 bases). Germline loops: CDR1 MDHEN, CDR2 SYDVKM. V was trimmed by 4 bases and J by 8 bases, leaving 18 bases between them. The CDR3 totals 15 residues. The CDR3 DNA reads TGTGCCAGCAGTTCGTCCGGGAGTTTGAGAGATGAGCAGTTCTTC. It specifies CASSSSGSLRDEQFF.

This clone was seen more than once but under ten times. The CDR3 coding sequence is TGTGCCAGCAGCCCAAGACAGGGGAAGGTCGGTCAGCCCCAGCATTTT. Translated: CASSPRQGKVGQPQHF. V is TRBV28 and J is TRBJ1-5; 8 nucleotides agree with TRBD1. Looked up from germline, CDR1 is MDHEN and CDR2 is SYDVKM. This CDR3 contains 16 residues. V was clipped by 6 bases and J by 6 bases; unmatched bases: 13.

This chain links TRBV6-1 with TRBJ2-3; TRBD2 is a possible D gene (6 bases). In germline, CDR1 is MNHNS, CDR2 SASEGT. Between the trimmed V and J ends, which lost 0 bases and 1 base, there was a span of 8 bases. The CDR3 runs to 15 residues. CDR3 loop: CASSEATGGTDTQYF. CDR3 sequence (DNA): TGTGCCAGCAGTGAAGCGACGGGGGGCACAGATACGCAGTATTTT.

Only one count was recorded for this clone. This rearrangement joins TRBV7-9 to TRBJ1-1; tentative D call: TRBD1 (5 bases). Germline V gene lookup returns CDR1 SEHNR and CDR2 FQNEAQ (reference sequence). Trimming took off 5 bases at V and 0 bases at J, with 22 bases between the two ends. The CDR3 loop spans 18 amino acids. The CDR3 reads CASSPPRDGSRMNTEAFF. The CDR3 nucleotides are TGTGCCAGCAGCCCACCCCGGGACGGATCGAGGATGAACACTGAAGCTTTCTTT.

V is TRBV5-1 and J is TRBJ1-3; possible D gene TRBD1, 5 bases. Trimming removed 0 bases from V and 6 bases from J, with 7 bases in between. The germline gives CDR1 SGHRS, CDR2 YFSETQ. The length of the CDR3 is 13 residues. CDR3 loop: CASSLEGENTIYF. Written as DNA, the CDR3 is TGCGCCAGCAGCTTGGAAGGGGAAAACACCATATATTTT.

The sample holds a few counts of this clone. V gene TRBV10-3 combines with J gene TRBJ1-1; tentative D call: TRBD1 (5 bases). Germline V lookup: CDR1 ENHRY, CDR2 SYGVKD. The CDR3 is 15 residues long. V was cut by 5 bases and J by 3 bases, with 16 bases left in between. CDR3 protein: CAISLTGGGYTEAFF. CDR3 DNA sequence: TGTGCCATCAGTCTGACCGGTGGGGGATACACTGAAGCTTTCTTT.

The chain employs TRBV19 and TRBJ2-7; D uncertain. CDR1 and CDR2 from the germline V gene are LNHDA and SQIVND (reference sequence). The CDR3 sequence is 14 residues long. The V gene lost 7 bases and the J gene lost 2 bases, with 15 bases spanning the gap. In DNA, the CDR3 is TGTGCCAGTAAAAAAGGTGCATTGACCTACGAGCAGTACTTC. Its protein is CASKKGALTYEQYF.

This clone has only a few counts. Here the CDR3 DNA reads TGTGCCAGCAGCTCTAGGCCCCTCATTGAGACCCAGTACTTC. Its translation is CASSSRPLIETQYF. The chain carries TRBV11-2 and TRBJ2-5; D unclear. Germline V gene lookup returns CDR1 SGHAT and CDR2 FQNNGV. Between the trimmed V and J ends, which lost 4 bases and 5 bases, there was a span of 14 bases. This CDR3 has 14 amino acids.

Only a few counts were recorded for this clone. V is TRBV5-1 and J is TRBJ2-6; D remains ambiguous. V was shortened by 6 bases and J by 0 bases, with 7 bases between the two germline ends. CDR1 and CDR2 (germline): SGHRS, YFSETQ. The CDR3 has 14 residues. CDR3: CASTEISGANVLTF. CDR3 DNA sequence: TGCGCCAGCACCGAGATCTCTGGGGCCAACGTCCTGACTTTC.

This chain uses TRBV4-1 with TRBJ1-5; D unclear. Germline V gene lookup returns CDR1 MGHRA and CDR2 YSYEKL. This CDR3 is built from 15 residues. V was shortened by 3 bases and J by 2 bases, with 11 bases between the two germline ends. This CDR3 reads CASSHAFWGNQPQHF. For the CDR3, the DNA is TGCGCCAGCAGCCATGCGTTTTGGGGCAATCAGCCCCAGCATTTT.

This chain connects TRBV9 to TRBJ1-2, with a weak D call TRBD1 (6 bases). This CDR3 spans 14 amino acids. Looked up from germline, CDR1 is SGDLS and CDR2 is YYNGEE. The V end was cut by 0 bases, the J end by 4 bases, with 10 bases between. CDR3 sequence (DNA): TGTGCCAGCAGCGTAGTGCTGACAGGCTATGGCTACACCTTC. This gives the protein CASSVVLTGYGYTF.

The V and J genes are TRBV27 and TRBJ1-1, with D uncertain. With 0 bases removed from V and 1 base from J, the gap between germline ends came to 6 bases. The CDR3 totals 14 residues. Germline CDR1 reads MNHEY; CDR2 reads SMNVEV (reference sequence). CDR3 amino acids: CASSLSGRNTEAFF. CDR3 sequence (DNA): TGTGCCAGCAGTTTATCCGGCCGGAACACTGAAGCTTTCTTT.

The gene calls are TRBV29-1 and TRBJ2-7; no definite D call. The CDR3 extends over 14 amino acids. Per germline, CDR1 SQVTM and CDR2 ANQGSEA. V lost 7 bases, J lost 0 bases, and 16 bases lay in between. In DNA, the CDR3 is TGCAGCGCCGCGGCGAGGTTAAGCTCCTACGAGCAGTACTTC. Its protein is CSAAARLSSYEQYF.

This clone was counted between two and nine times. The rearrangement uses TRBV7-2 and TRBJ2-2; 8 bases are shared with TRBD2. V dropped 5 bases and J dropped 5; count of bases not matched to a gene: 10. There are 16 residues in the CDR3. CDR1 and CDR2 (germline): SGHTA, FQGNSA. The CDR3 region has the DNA TGTGCCAGCAGCCCCGCCTTAGCGGGGAGGACCGGGGAGCTGTTTTTT. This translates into CASSPALAGRTGELFF.